These 9 T cell receptor beta chains came from one sample sequenced in a study of CD8+ T cells in alopecia areata. Specified treatment: oral pan-JAK inhibitor, 5-10 mg twice daily. Extracted from the samples, RNA was reverse transcribed into cDNA to serve as the sequencing template. The repertoire was sequenced with immunoSEQ multiplex PCR; TCRdb's copy has only in-frame clones and lacks some. The sample holds fewer than 250,000 clones, around 43% seen once. Sequenced here: CD4+ T cells sorted from blood, sampled between weeks 36 and 40, from a patient treated with tofacitinib. These receptors came from a human donor with alopecia areata.

In this sample, this clone turned up a few times. V is TRBV5-1 and J is TRBJ1-2; D unresolved. The CDR3 length is 13 residues. The V gene's germline CDR1 is SGHRS and CDR2 YFSETQ. Trimming pared 4 bases from V and 2 bases from J, leaving 9 bases between. The CDR3, as DNA: TGCGCCAGCAGCCTTACAGAAAACTATGGCTACACCTTC. This gives the protein CASSLTENYGYTF.

The rearrangement joins TRBV29-1 to TRBJ2-3; D uncertain. This CDR3 region has 12 residues. CDR1 is SQVTM, CDR2 ANQGSEA, per germline. V lost 3 bases and J 4 bases, leaving 8 bases between the germline ends. CDR3 DNA: TGCAGCGTTGAGAGTGAGGCAGATACGCAGTATTTT. It codes for CSVESEADTQYF.

This sequence joins TRBV30 and TRBJ2-3; D may match TRBD1 or TRBD2 (5 bases each). Germline V lookup: CDR1 GTSNPN, CDR2 SVGIG (reference sequence). CDR3 length: 13 amino acids. V lost 5 bases, J lost 4 bases, and 13 bases lay in between. The CDR3 region has the DNA TGTGCCTGGGGCCCTGGGGGAGCAGATACGCAGTATTTT. Protein: CAWGPGGADTQYF.

The table lists this clone with a few counts. The chain carries TRBV4-3 and TRBJ2-1, with D perhaps given as TRBD1 or TRBD2 (6 bases each). The germline V and J ends were trimmed by 2 bases and 0 bases, with 14 bases remaining between them. CDR1 LGHNA and CDR2 YSLEER come from the germline V gene. There are 17 residues in the CDR3. The DNA for the CDR3 is TGCGCCAGCAGCCAACGAGGGGGGCCGAGCTCCTACAATGAGCAGTTCTTC. This codes for CASSQRGGPSSYNEQFF.

This clone has only a few counts. This chain links TRBV30 with TRBJ2-1; 13 bases align to TRBD2. V shed 4 bases and J 8 bases; nucleotides not matched to a gene: 8. CDR3 length: 15 residues. CDR1 GTSNPN and CDR2 SVGIG come from the germline V gene (reference sequence). The CDR3 loop is CAWTETSGRRYEQFF. CDR3 sequence (DNA): TGTGCCTGGACTGAGACTAGCGGGAGGCGGTATGAGCAGTTCTTC.

The chain uses TRBV30 and TRBJ1-5; the match to TRBD1 covers 8 bases. This CDR3 is 15 amino acids long. Germline loops: CDR1 GTSNPN, CDR2 SVGIG (reference sequence). V was clipped by 3 bases and J by 2 bases; unmatched bases: 6. The CDR3 region is CAWSLLDRGNQPQHF. The DNA of the CDR3 is TGTGCCTGGAGCCTCCTGGACAGGGGCAATCAGCCCCAGCATTTT.

In its sample, this clone was seen a few times. The chain is built from TRBV30 and TRBJ2-1; the match to TRBD2 covers 8 bases. The J segment lost 6 bases and the V segment lost 4 bases, leaving 8 bases of the junction unmatched. This CDR3 is built from 14 residues. Germline-derived CDR1 and CDR2 are GTSNPN and SVGIG (reference sequence). Here the CDR3 reads CAWKAGGLGNEQFF. The DNA of the CDR3 is TGTGCCTGGAAGGCGGGAGGATTGGGCAATGAGCAGTTCTTC.

This clone showed up just a few times. The chain joins TRBV29-1 to TRBJ2-3; possibly TRBD1 or TRBD2 for D (5 bases each). Between the trimmed V and J ends, which lost 7 bases and 4 bases, there was a span of 15 bases. Per the germline V gene, CDR1 is SQVTM and CDR2 is ANQGSEA. This CDR3 region has 13 residues. CDR3 protein: CSGDRSQSDTQYF. The CDR3 coding sequence is TGCAGCGGGGACCGCAGTCAGTCAGATACGCAGTATTTT.

The table lists this clone with a few counts. The rearrangement uses TRBV10-2 and TRBJ2-4, with D perhaps TRBD1 or TRBD2 (6 bases each). Looked up from germline, CDR1 is WSHSY and CDR2 is SAAADI. Trimming removed 2 bases at V and 0 bases at J, with 23 bases between. This CDR3 has 20 residues. Here the CDR3 reads CASSEKQGGTSTLAKNIQYF. CDR3 DNA sequence: TGCGCCAGCAGTGAGAAACAGGGCGGGACCTCAACTCTAGCCAAAAACATTCAGTACTTC.